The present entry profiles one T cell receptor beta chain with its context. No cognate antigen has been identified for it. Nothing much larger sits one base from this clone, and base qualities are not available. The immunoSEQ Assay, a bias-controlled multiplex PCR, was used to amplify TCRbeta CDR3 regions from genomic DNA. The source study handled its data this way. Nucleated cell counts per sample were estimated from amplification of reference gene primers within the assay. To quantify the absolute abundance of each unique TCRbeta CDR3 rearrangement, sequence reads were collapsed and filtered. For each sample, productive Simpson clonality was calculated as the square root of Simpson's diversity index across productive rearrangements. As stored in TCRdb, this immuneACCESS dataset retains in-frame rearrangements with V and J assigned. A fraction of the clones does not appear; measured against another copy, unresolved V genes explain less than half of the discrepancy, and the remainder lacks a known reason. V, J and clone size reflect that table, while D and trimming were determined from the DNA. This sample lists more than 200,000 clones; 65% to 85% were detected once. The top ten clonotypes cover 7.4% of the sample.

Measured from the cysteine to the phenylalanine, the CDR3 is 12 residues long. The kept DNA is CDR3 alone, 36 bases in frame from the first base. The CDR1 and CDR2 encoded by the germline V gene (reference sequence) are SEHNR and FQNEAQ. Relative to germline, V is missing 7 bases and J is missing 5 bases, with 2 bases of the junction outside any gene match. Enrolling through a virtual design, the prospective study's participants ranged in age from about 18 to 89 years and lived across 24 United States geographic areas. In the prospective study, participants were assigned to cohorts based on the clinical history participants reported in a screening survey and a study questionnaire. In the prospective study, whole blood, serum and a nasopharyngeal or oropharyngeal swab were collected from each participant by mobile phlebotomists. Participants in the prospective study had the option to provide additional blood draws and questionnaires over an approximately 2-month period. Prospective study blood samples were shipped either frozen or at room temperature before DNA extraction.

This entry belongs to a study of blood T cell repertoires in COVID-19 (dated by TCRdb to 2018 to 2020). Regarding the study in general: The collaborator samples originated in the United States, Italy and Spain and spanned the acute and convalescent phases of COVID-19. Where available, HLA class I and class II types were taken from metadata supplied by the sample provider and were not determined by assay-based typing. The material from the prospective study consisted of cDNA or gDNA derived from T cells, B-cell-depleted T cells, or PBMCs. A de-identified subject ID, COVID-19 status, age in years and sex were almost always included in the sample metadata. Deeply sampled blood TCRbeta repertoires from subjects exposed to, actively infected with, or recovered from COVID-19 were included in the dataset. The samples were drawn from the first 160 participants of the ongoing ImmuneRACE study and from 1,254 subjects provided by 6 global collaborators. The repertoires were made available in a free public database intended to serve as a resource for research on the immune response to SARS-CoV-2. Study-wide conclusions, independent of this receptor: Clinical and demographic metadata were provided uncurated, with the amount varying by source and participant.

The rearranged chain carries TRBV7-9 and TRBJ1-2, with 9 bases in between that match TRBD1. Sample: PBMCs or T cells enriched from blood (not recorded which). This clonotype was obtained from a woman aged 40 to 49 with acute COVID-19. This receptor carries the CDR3 CASTGQGYGYTF. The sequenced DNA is TGTGCCAGCACGGGACAGGGTTATGGCTACACCTTC. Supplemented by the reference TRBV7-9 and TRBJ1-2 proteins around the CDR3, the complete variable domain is DTGVSQNPRHKITKRGQNVTFRCDPISEHNRLYWYRQTLGQGPEFLTYFQNEAQLEKSRLLSDRFSAERPKGSFSTLEIQRTEQGDSAMYLCASTGQGYGYTFGSGTRLTVV.